This T cell receptor (beta chain) was sequenced in a study of type 1 and type 2 diabetes patients. Study at large: Samples came from type 1 diabetic, type 2 diabetic or nondiabetic people, recruited in China.

The CDR3 spans 13 residues. The germline V and J ends were trimmed by 6 bases and 4 bases, with 9 bases remaining between them. Of note for this clonotype: Its specificity is not known.

Study observations and caveats: With limited T2D and control samples, some T1D-only expanded clones may not be T1D-specific.

The PCR template was genomic DNA. Amplification of the beta chain CDR3 used 30 forward and 13 reverse multiplex primers. TCRdb reprocessed the multiplex PCR reads via MiXCR and lists one record per CDR3 protein. The sample has more than 250,000 distinct CDR3 sequences; approximately 45% are singletons. This TCR was recovered from a man between 18 and 35 years old with type 2 diabetes. The rearrangement joins TRBV12-3 or TRBV12-4 to TRBJ2-2; D is perhaps TRBD1 (6 bases). The sample taken for sequencing was peripheral blood mononuclear cells (PBMCs). The CDR3: CASRWTVTGELFF. CDR3 nucleotides: TGTGCCAGCAGGTGGACAGTCACCGGGGAGCTGTTTTTT.